This TCR beta chain was found in a study of blood T cell repertoires in COVID-19. The repertoire was sequenced with immunoSEQ multiplex PCR; TCRdb's copy has only in-frame clones and lacks some. The sample has about 280,000 clones; 85% to 90% are singletons. Trimming left V 3 bases short and J 6 bases short, with 11 bases between. Germline V CDR1 and CDR2: LNHDA, SQIVND (reference sequence). The CDR3 consists of 14 residues. Sequenced material: PBMCs or T cells enriched from blood (not recorded which). The V gene is TRBV19, the J gene TRBJ1-4; a possible D gene is TRBD1 (6 bases). The source is a woman aged 25 to 39 with acute COVID-19. The CDR3 sequence: CASSMTGQDEKLFF. The CDR3 bases are TGTGCCAGTAGTATGACAGGACAAGATGAAAAACTGTTTTTT. Full variable domain (outside the CDR3, taken from reference TRBV19 and TRBJ1-4): DGGITQSPKYLFRKEGQNVTLSCEQNLNHDAMYWYRQDPGQGLRLIYYSQIVNDFQKGDIAEGYSVSREKKESFPLTVTSAQKNPTAFYLCASSMTGQDEKLFFGSGTQLSVL.